This T cell receptor (beta chain) appears in the sequencing data of a study of blood T cell repertoires in COVID-19. Overall study: Researchers got acute and convalescent COVID-19 samples from the United States, Italy and Spain.

Sequencing used immunoSEQ multiplex PCR; TCRdb keeps in-frame clones, though not all of them. The sample contains 190,000 or so clones, about 90% of which appear only once. Participant-reported clinical history was the basis for cohort assignment. Sequencing input: PBMCs or T cells enriched from blood (not recorded which). This receptor was identified in a woman between 18 and 29 years old who had recovered from COVID-19.

This CDR3 is CASSSGIAMNTEAFF. The CDR3 DNA sequence: TGTGCCAGTAGTTCCGGGATCGCGATGAACACTGAAGCTTTCTTT. V gene TRBV19 combines with J gene TRBJ1-1; D call uncertain. The CDR3 consists of 15 residues. V lost 5 bases to trimming and J lost 0 bases, with 13 bases between them. Per the germline V gene, CDR1 is LNHDA and CDR2 is SQIVND (reference sequence).